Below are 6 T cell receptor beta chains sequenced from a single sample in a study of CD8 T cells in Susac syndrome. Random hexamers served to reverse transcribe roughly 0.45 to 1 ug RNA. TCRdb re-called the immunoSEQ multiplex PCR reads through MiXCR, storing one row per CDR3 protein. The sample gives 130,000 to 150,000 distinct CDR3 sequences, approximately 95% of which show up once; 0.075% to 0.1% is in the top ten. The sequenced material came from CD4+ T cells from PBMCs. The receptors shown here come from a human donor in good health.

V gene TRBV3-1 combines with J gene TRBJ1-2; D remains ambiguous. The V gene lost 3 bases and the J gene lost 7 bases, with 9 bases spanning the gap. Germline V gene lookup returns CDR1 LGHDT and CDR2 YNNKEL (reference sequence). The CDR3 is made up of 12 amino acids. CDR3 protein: CASSQPGGGYTF. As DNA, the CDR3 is TGTGCCAGCAGCCAGCCGGGAGGTGGCTACACCTTC.

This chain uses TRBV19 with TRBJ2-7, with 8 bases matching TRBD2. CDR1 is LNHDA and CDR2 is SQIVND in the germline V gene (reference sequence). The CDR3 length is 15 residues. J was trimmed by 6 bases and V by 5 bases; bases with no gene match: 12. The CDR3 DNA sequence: TGTGCCAGTAGTCAAGTAACTAGCGGAGGGGTCGAGCAGTACTTC. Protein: CASSQVTSGGVEQYF.

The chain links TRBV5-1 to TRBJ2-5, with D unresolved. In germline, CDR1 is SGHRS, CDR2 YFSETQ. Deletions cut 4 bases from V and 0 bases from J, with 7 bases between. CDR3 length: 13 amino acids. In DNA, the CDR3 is TGCGCCAGCAGCCTCCCCAACCAAGAGACCCAGTACTTC. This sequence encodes CASSLPNQETQYF. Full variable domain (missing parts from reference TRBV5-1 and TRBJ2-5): KAGVTQTPRYLIKTRGQQVTLSCSPISGHRSVSWYQQTPGQGLQFLFEYFSETQRNKGNFPGRFSGRQFSNSRSEMNVSTLELGDSALYLCASSLPNQETQYFGPGTRLLVL.

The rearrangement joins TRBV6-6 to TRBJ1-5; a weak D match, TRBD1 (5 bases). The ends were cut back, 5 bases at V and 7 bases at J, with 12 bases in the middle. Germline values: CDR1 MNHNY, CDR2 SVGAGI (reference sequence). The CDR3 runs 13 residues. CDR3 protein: CASSPPGSQPQHF. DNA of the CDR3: TGTGCCAGCAGTCCTCCAGGGTCGCAGCCCCAGCATTTT.

The CDR3 coding sequence is TGTGCCAGCAGCCCCGGGACAGACTCTAGCGGGATCCACTACGAGCAGTACTTC. Protein product: CASSPGTDSSGIHYEQYF. The chain joins TRBV9 to TRBJ2-7; TRBD2 aligns across 9 bases. The V gene's germline CDR1 is SGDLS and CDR2 YYNGEE. This CDR3 region has 18 residues. V was pared by 4 bases and J by 3 bases, with 17 bases of the junction left unmatched.

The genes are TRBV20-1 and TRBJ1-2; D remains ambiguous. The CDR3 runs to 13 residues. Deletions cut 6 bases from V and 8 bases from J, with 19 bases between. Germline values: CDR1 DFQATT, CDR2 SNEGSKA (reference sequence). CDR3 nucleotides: TGCAGTGCCGACCCCTCCGGACCACGAGGCTACACCTTC. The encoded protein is CSADPSGPRGYTF.